Listed here are 18 T cell receptor beta chains from one sample, sequenced in a study of CD8 T cells in ankylosing spondylitis. MiXCR, run by TCRdb on the 5' RACE reads, gives a single entry per CDR3 protein. The sample holds about 250,000 distinct CDR3 sequences; over 30% are singletons and the top ten take approximately 4.4%. Sequenced material: blood, either unsorted or a sorted T cell fraction (not recorded which). The receptors were sampled from a male donor with ankylosing spondylitis or in good health (not recorded which).

This clonotype occurred a few times. This chain joins TRBV6-5 and TRBJ2-3, with a tentative D call TRBD2 (5 bases). Per the germline V gene, CDR1 is MNHEY and CDR2 is SVGAGI. V lost 6 bases and J 6 bases, leaving 10 bases between the germline ends. The CDR3 covers 12 residues. The CDR3 DNA reads TGTGCCAGCAGATCCCCGGGGGATACGCAGTATTTT. Translating gives CASRSPGDTQYF.

V is TRBV5-1 and J is TRBJ2-3; 9 positions agree with TRBD2. The germline gives CDR1 SGHRS, CDR2 YFSETQ. This CDR3 spans 16 amino acids. Trimming removed 0 bases from V and 0 bases from J; junction bases left unmatched: 2. CDR3 sequence reads: CASSLDAGGSTDTQYF. The CDR3 DNA is TGCGCCAGCAGCTTGGACGCGGGGGGGAGCACAGATACGCAGTATTTT.

V is TRBV20-1 and J is TRBJ2-5, with 9 bases that match TRBD1. This CDR3 has 15 residues. The V segment lost 5 bases and the J segment 5 bases; nucleotides outside the gene matches: 12. Per germline, CDR1 DFQATT and CDR2 SNEGSKA (reference sequence). CDR3 in amino acids: CSADRTGTGKETQYF. CDR3 in DNA: TGCAGTGCTGATCGTACCGGGACAGGGAAGGAGACCCAGTACTTC.

V usage is TRBV5-1 and J usage is TRBJ2-5, with TRBD1 matching 8 bases. J gave up 3 bases and V 4 bases, and 5 bases lay outside the gene matches. The CDR3 is 14 residues long. Germline loops: CDR1 SGHRS, CDR2 YFSETQ. The CDR3 region has the DNA TGCGCCAGCAGCCCAGGGGGCACGGAAGAGACCCAGTACTTC. It is translated as CASSPGGTEETQYF.

The chain combines TRBV28 with TRBJ2-1; 11 bases map to TRBD2. The V and J ends lost 5 bases and 5 bases, in that order; junction bases with no gene match: 8. Germline-derived CDR1 and CDR2 are MDHEN and SYDVKM. CDR3 length equals 16 residues. In DNA form, the CDR3 reads TGTGCCAGCAGTCCCTTGGGGACTAGCGGAGACAATGAGCAGTTCTTC. This gives the protein CASSPLGTSGDNEQFF.

V usage is TRBV29-1 and J usage is TRBJ2-5; possible D gene TRBD1, 5 bases. The CDR3 extends over 12 amino acids. Germline V gives CDR1 SQVTM, CDR2 ANQGSEA. Trimming shortened V by 7 bases and J by 5 bases, and 14 bases separated the two germline ends. DNA for the CDR3: TGCAGCGCCCATATGGGGCAGGAGACCCAGTACTTC. It encodes CSAHMGQETQYF.

This chain connects TRBV6-1 to TRBJ1-2; D may be TRBD1 (6 bases). Germline V CDR1 and CDR2: MNHNS, SASEGT. The length of the CDR3 is 13 residues. Trimming took 6 bases from V and 4 from J, leaving 12 bases between them. The CDR3 region is CASSWDTTYGYTF. The CDR3 DNA reads as TGTGCCAGCAGCTGGGACACCACCTATGGCTACACCTTC.

This clonotype was seen a few times. This chain links TRBV29-1 with TRBJ1-1; a weak D match, TRBD1 (5 bases). Germline V gives CDR1 SQVTM, CDR2 ANQGSEA. Trimming took off 4 bases at V and 5 bases at J, with 14 bases between the two ends. This CDR3 comprises 13 residues. The CDR3 nucleotides read TGCAGCGTTGGAGGGGCAGGGAAAACTGAAGCTTTCTTT. Amino acids: CSVGGAGKTEAFF.

This clonotype has a handful of counts. The rearrangement joins TRBV12-3 or TRBV12-4 to TRBJ2-2; no clear D gene. This CDR3 is built from 14 residues. The V end was cut by 7 bases, the J end by 1 base, with 10 bases between. The CDR3: CASNPGRNTGELFF. The CDR3 DNA reads TGTGCCAGCAACCCCGGAAGGAACACCGGGGAGCTGTTTTTT.

This chain uses TRBV12-3 or TRBV12-4 with TRBJ2-5; D might be TRBD1 (5 bases). Trimming took 6 bases from V and 1 from J, leaving 9 bases between them. CDR3 length: 13 residues. CDR3 residues: CASRDSVQETQYF. The CDR3 DNA sequence: TGTGCCAGCAGAGACAGTGTCCAAGAGACCCAGTACTTC.

There are a few counts of this clonotype. The J gene is TRBJ2-7, the V gene TRBV15; tentative D call: TRBD1 (5 bases). V lost 7 bases, J lost 2 bases, and 15 bases lay in between. CDR1 is LNHNV and CDR2 is YYDKDF in the germline V gene (reference sequence). The CDR3 totals 14 residues. For the CDR3, the DNA is TGTGCCACCAACGACAGCCTTGGTCCCTACGAGCAGTACTTC. It is translated as CATNDSLGPYEQYF. Looking up the rest from reference TRBV15 and TRBJ2-7 gives the full variable domain: DAMVIQNPRYQVTQFGKPVTLSCSQTLNHNVMYWYQQKSSQAPKLLFHYYDKDFNNEADTPDNFQSRRPNTSFCFLDIRSPGLGDTAMYLCATNDSLGPYEQYFGPGTRLTVT.

In this sample, this clonotype turned up a few times. This chain joins TRBV29-1 and TRBJ2-3, with TRBD1 identical over 8 bases. With 4 bases clipped from V and 3 bases from J, the junction kept 6 bases outside the gene matches. Germline CDR1 is SQVTM and CDR2 is ANQGSEA. The CDR3 sequence is 14 residues long. CDR3 bases: TGCAGCGTTGCCCAGGACAGGGCGACAGATACGCAGTATTTT. Translation: CSVAQDRATDTQYF.

The CDR3 nucleotides are TGCAGTCAAAACCCCGGGCCTAGCGGGTGGACAGATACGCAGTATTTT. It encodes CSQNPGPSGWTDTQYF. The V and J genes are TRBV20-1 and TRBJ2-3, with TRBD2 identical over 8 bases. The CDR3 consists of 16 residues. Germline CDR1 and CDR2: DFQATT and SNEGSKA (reference sequence). Unmatched junction bases numbered 16, after V lost 8 bases and J lost 3 bases.

The V gene is TRBV12-3 or TRBV12-4, the J gene TRBJ2-7; the D is unclear. With 4 bases removed from V and 4 bases from J, the gap between germline ends came to 14 bases. The CDR3 contains 14 residues. CDR3 DNA: TGTGCCAGCAGTTCGGGTCAGGTTTTTTACGAGCAGTACTTC. This gives the protein CASSSGQVFYEQYF.

V usage is TRBV20-1 and J usage is TRBJ2-7; 7 bases are shared with TRBD2. The CDR3 extends over 13 amino acids. CDR1 is DFQATT and CDR2 is SNEGSKA in the germline V gene (reference sequence). Unmatched junction bases numbered 12, after V lost 2 bases and J lost 11 bases. The CDR3 region is CSARPAAFREEYF. CDR3 bases: TGCAGTGCTAGACCAGCGGCTTTTCGGGAGGAGTACTTC.

Only a few counts were recorded for this clonotype. The chain recombines TRBV20-1 with TRBJ2-3; D is undetermined. CDR1 and CDR2 (germline): DFQATT, SNEGSKA (reference sequence). V lost 6 bases and J 4 bases, leaving 8 bases between the germline ends. This CDR3 has 11 residues. The CDR3 protein is CSAPSPDTQYF. The CDR3 coding sequence is TGCAGTGCCCCATCCCCAGATACGCAGTATTTT.

This clonotype turned up a few times. The rearrangement uses TRBV5-5 and TRBJ2-3, with TRBD1 matching 8 bases. The germline CDR1 and CDR2 sequences are SGHKS and YYEKEE (reference sequence). The CDR3 spans 16 residues. The V segment lost 4 bases and the J segment 0 bases; nucleotides outside the gene matches: 7. The CDR3 here is CASSTGQALSTDTQYF. The CDR3, as DNA: TGTGCCAGCAGCACGGGACAGGCCCTAAGCACAGATACGCAGTATTTT.

This clonotype was picked up many times. J is TRBJ1-4 and V is TRBV6-5; 9 positions match TRBD1. V shed 5 bases, J shed 14 bases, and the junction held 6 bases outside the gene matches. The CDR3 extends over 12 amino acids. Germline CDR1 reads MNHEY; CDR2 reads SVGAGI. CDR3 nucleotides: TGTGCCAGCAGTCCAGGACAGGGGAGGCTGTTTTTT. Amino acids: CASSPGQGRLFF.